One and the same sample provided the 27 T cell receptor beta chains below, sequenced in a study of long-term antiretroviral therapy in people with HIV. Samples were assayed with immunoSEQ v3.0 at survey level. Profiling relied on immunoSEQ multiplex PCR, and the TCRdb table lists in-frame clones only, not all of them. The sample includes more than 25,000 clones, about four fifths of them seen just once. This specimen consisted of unsorted PBMCs, obtained 3 years after starting antiretroviral therapy. These receptors originate from a man aged 40-50 years with HIV.

This sequence joins TRBV15 and TRBJ2-2; D unclear. The CDR3 covers 14 residues. CDR1 and CDR2 from the germline V gene are LNHNV and YYDKDF (reference sequence). V lost 1 base, J lost 1 base, and 4 bases lay in between. CDR3 sequence: CATSRGGNTGELFF. Here the CDR3 DNA reads TGTGCCACCAGCAGAGGAGGGAACACCGGGGAGCTGTTTTTT.

The V call is TRBV10-1, the J call TRBJ2-3, with D unclear. The germline gives CDR1 WNHNN, CDR2 SYGVQD (reference sequence). The ends were cut back, 4 bases at V and 2 bases at J, with 7 bases in the middle. The CDR3 totals 13 residues. CDR3 nucleotides: TGCGCCAGCAGTGGGGGTAACACAGATACGCAGTATTTT. Its protein is CASSGGNTDTQYF.

J is TRBJ1-1 and V is TRBV28; weak D call: TRBD1 (5 bases). Trimming pared 3 bases from V and 1 base from J, leaving 9 bases between. This CDR3 contains 14 residues. Germline V gene lookup returns CDR1 MDHEN and CDR2 SYDVKM. The CDR3 DNA reads TGTGCCAGCAGTTTCAGGGTTCGGAACACTGAAGCTTTCTTT. Translation gives CASSFRVRNTEAFF.

The rearrangement links TRBV7-2 to TRBJ2-5; D perhaps matches TRBD2 (7 bases). CDR1 is SGHTA, CDR2 FQGNSA, per germline. This CDR3 region has 16 residues. With 3 bases removed from V and 5 bases from J, the gap between germline ends came to 19 bases. CDR3: CASSFSSGPRGETQYF. The DNA of the CDR3 is TGTGCCAGCAGCTTCTCTAGCGGCCCTAGGGGGGAGACCCAGTACTTC.

This clone was counted between two and nine times. The rearrangement uses TRBV7-9 and TRBJ1-2; D is unclear. The CDR3 has 13 residues. Germline CDR1 reads SEHNR; CDR2 reads FQNEAQ (reference sequence). Trimming took off 1 base at V and 4 bases at J, with 7 bases between the two ends. In DNA form, the CDR3 reads TGTGCCAGCAGCTTAGACAGCGTCTATGGCTACACCTTC. It translates to CASSLDSVYGYTF. Looking up the rest from reference TRBV7-9 and TRBJ1-2 gives the full variable domain: DTGVSQNPRHKITKRGQNVTFRCDPISEHNRLYWYRQTLGQGPEFLTYFQNEAQLEKSRLLSDRFSAERPKGSFSTLEIQRTEQGDSAMYLCASSLDSVYGYTFGSGTRLTVV.

The rearrangement links TRBV30 to TRBJ2-7; maybe TRBD1 (6 bases). In germline, CDR1 is GTSNPN, CDR2 SVGIG (reference sequence). The V and J ends lost 2 bases and 4 bases respectively, with 18 bases between them. The CDR3 runs to 15 residues. CDR3 bases: TGTGCCTGGAGTTCAGGGGCCGGAGATAGTTACGAGCAGTACTTC. Protein sequence: CAWSSGAGDSYEQYF.

The genes are TRBV27 and TRBJ2-4, with no clear D. Trimming cost V 8 bases and J 1 base, with 9 bases left between them. CDR1 is MNHEY and CDR2 is SMNVEV in the germline V gene (reference sequence). The CDR3 has 13 residues. The CDR3 spells CASAPLAKNIQYF. The DNA for the CDR3 is TGTGCCAGCGCACCACTGGCCAAAAACATTCAGTACTTC.

The rearrangement joins TRBV7-9 to TRBJ1-6, with 8 bases lining up with TRBD1. The CDR3 covers 15 residues. CDR1 is SEHNR and CDR2 is FQNEAQ in the germline V gene (reference sequence). Trimming removed 5 bases from V and 5 bases from J; junction bases left unmatched: 5. CDR3 loop: CASSRQDRDNSPLHF. The CDR3 DNA is TGTGCCAGCAGCCGACAGGACAGGGATAATTCACCCCTCCACTTT.

The gene calls are TRBV7-2 and TRBJ2-2; D perhaps matches TRBD2 (6 bases). V was clipped by 5 bases and J by 7 bases, with 20 bases between them. Germline values: CDR1 SGHTA, CDR2 FQGNSA. This CDR3 is 16 amino acids long. The CDR3 loop is CASSPQAGGVGGELFF. The CDR3 coding sequence is TGTGCCAGCAGCCCCCAGGCGGGCGGGGTGGGCGGGGAGCTGTTTTTT.

The gene calls are TRBV9 and TRBJ1-1, with 7 bases fitting TRBD1. V lost 4 bases and J lost 0; bases outside the gene matches: 9. The germline V gene has CDR1 SGDLS and CDR2 YYNGEE. The CDR3 spans 16 residues. CDR3 DNA sequence: TGTGCCAGCAGCTTTGCCGGGACAGACGTGAACACTGAAGCTTTCTTT. Amino acid sequence: CASSFAGTDVNTEAFF.

The V gene is TRBV18, the J gene TRBJ2-3; 10 bases are shared with TRBD1. This CDR3 is built from 15 residues. Trimming cost V 6 bases and J 3 bases; bases outside gene matches: 6. Germline CDR1 KGHSH, CDR2 LQKENI. The CDR3 sequence is CASSQTGGRTDTQYF. Written as DNA, the CDR3 is TGTGCCAGCTCGCAGACAGGGGGCCGGACAGATACGCAGTATTTT.

The chain couples TRBV7-9 to TRBJ2-7; possible D gene TRBD2, 5 bases. V was trimmed by 1 base and J by 3 bases, leaving 13 bases between them. CDR1 is SEHNR, CDR2 FQNEAQ, per germline (reference sequence). The length of the CDR3 is 15 residues. In nucleotides, the CDR3 is TGTGCCAGCAGCTTAGGGGCGGGCCTCGTCTACGAGCAGTACTTC. Translated: CASSLGAGLVYEQYF.

The J gene is TRBJ2-3, the V gene TRBV2; 7 bases line up with TRBD1. The CDR3 contains 14 residues. V was clipped by 4 bases and J by 3 bases; unmatched bases: 4. CDR1 is SNHLY and CDR2 is FYNNEI in the germline V gene. The CDR3: CASSGRTGTDTQYF. CDR3 DNA sequence: TGTGCCAGCAGTGGCCGGACAGGAACAGATACGCAGTATTTT.

This chain joins TRBV7-9 and TRBJ1-1; D is undetermined. The V end lost 6 bases, the J end lost 2 bases, and 19 bases lay between the germline ends. Germline CDR1 reads SEHNR; CDR2 reads FQNEAQ (reference sequence). The CDR3 extends over 16 amino acids. The CDR3 DNA sequence: TGTGCCAGCAGTCTGGTCCCCCAGACGGGTAACACTGAAGCTTTCTTT. It codes for CASSLVPQTGNTEAFF.

The chain joins TRBV5-1 to TRBJ2-3; D is undetermined. The V gene's germline CDR1 is SGHRS and CDR2 YFSETQ. V lost 0 bases to trimming and J lost 5 bases, with 4 bases between them. This CDR3 region has 12 residues. The CDR3 here is CASSLAQDTQYF. CDR3 coding DNA: TGCGCCAGCAGCTTGGCACAAGATACGCAGTATTTT. The entire variable domain, with the rest obtained from reference TRBV5-1 and TRBJ2-3, is as follows: KAGVTQTPRYLIKTRGQQVTLSCSPISGHRSVSWYQQTPGQGLQFLFEYFSETQRNKGNFPGRFSGRQFSNSRSEMNVSTLELGDSALYLCASSLAQDTQYFGPGTRLTVL.

DNA for the CDR3: TGTGCCAGCAGCCAAGGGTTAGTGGGCGAGCAGTACTTC. Protein product: CASSQGLVGEQYF. The chain links TRBV14 to TRBJ2-7; unclear D gene. Germline V gene data show CDR1 as SGHDN and CDR2 as FVKESK. This CDR3 comprises 13 residues. V shed 1 base and J shed 6 bases, with 10 bases lying between them.

V usage is TRBV6-1 and J usage is TRBJ2-7; D perhaps matches TRBD2 (6 bases). The germline CDR1 and CDR2 sequences are MNHNS and SASEGT. The CDR3 length is 12 residues. The germline V and J ends were trimmed by 5 bases and 7 bases, with 12 bases remaining between them. In DNA form, the CDR3 reads TGTGCCAGCAGTAGACCCAGCGGGGAGCAGTACTTC. It codes for CASSRPSGEQYF.

The J gene is TRBJ2-1, the V gene TRBV19, with TRBD2 matching over 7 bases. The junction had 7 bases not matched to a gene; V was cut back by 4 bases and J by 1 base. CDR3 length equals 16 residues. From germline, CDR1 is LNHDA and CDR2 SQIVND (reference sequence). CDR3 region: CASSTPGGSSYNEQFF. CDR3 coding DNA: TGTGCCAGTAGTACCCCCGGGGGGAGTTCCTACAATGAGCAGTTCTTC.

This clone was observed a single time. This chain links TRBV27 with TRBJ2-5; D possibly corresponds to TRBD2 (6 bases). The last part of the DNA fits TRBJ2-7 better; the J call may be wrong. The germline V gene has CDR1 MNHEY and CDR2 SMNVEV (reference sequence). The CDR3 has 14 residues. CDR3 loop: CASSLSRGINEQYF. CDR3 DNA: TGTGCCAGCAGCCTATCTCGGGGGATCAACGAGCAGTACTTC.

This sequence joins TRBV18 and TRBJ1-4; D not certain. CDR3 length equals 16 residues. The V end was cut by 4 bases, the J end by 0 bases, with 12 bases between. Germline lookup yields CDR1 KGHSH and CDR2 LQKENI. The CDR3 nucleotides read TGTGCCAGCTCACGCGGAAGCCTTGCAACTAATGAAAAACTGTTTTTT. Its protein product is CASSRGSLATNEKLFF.

This clone was detected once. This chain links TRBV7-9 with TRBJ2-3; D is ambiguous. The CDR3 consists of 13 residues. Trimming pared 2 bases from V and 0 bases from J, leaving 3 bases between. Germline assignment: CDR1 SEHNR and CDR2 FQNEAQ (reference sequence). CDR3 sequence (DNA): TGTGCCAGCAGCTTACTGAGCACAGATACGCAGTATTTT. Residues: CASSLLSTDTQYF.

This clone came up once. V is TRBV19 and J is TRBJ2-5, with TRBD2 identical over 9 bases. CDR1 is LNHDA and CDR2 is SQIVND in the germline V gene (reference sequence). V lost 3 bases and J lost 2; bases outside the gene matches: 4. This CDR3 is built from 15 residues. The CDR3 coding sequence is TGTGCCAGTAGTATGGGGCTAGCGGGACAAGAGACCCAGTACTTC. Protein sequence: CASSMGLAGQETQYF.

This chain joins TRBV18 and TRBJ2-7; no clear D. From germline, CDR1 is KGHSH and CDR2 LQKENI. The CDR3 is 12 residues long. The germline V and J ends were trimmed by 1 base and 6 bases, with 7 bases remaining between them. CDR3 loop: CASSPQQSEQYF. CDR3 DNA: TGTGCCAGCTCACCACAACAGTCCGAGCAGTACTTC.

This chain connects TRBV19 to TRBJ1-5; the D is unclear. V lost 5 bases and J lost 4, with 15 bases in between. Germline CDR1 reads LNHDA; CDR2 reads SQIVND (reference sequence). This CDR3 has 15 residues. The CDR3: CASSFLGRSNQPQHF. The CDR3 nucleotides are TGTGCCAGTAGTTTCTTAGGCAGATCAAATCAGCCCCAGCATTTT.

This sequence joins TRBV11-2 and TRBJ2-3, with D possibly matching TRBD2 (6 bases). V was cut by 5 bases and J by 7 bases, with 19 bases left in between. Per germline, CDR1 SGHAT and CDR2 FQNNGV. The CDR3 is made up of 15 amino acids. The CDR3 here is CASSQLRDSFNTQYF. The CDR3 region has the DNA TGTGCCAGCAGCCAACTACGGGACTCATTCAATACGCAGTATTTT.

This chain links TRBV28 with TRBJ1-2, with 7 positions matching TRBD1. Germline V gene lookup returns CDR1 MDHEN and CDR2 SYDVKM. The CDR3 spans 13 residues. Losses at the gene ends were 6 bases for V and 4 bases for J; bases not matched to a gene: 5. CDR3 residues: CASREQGTYGYTF. CDR3 bases: TGTGCCAGCAGGGAACAGGGGACCTATGGCTACACCTTC.

In DNA form, the CDR3 reads TGTGCCAGCAGCCTGGGCGGGGGGGCGCGCACCGGGGAGCTGTTTTTT. Its protein is CASSLGGGARTGELFF. This rearrangement joins TRBV5-6 to TRBJ2-2, with TRBD2 matching 9 bases. The V and J ends lost 4 bases and 4 bases, in that order; junction bases with no gene match: 8. The CDR3 covers 16 residues. Germline CDR1 and CDR2: SGHDT and YYEEEE.